This TCR beta chain was obtained from a study of blood T cells in healthy people across ages. Findings of the study overall: Older individuals had lower TCR beta diversity per million T cells (the decline was roughly linear).

V was shortened by 4 bases and J by 2 bases, with 12 bases between the two germline ends. Germline CDR1 SGHRS, CDR2 YFSETQ. The CDR3 extends over 14 amino acids. With a J-beta primer mix and a sample-barcoded 5' primer, a second PCR ran about 6 to 11 cycles. Using its own MiXCR run on the 5' RACE reads, TCRdb lists one record per CDR3 protein. The data hold just under 750,000 distinct CDR3 sequences, with about 20% observed a single time. Remarks on this clonotype: Its antigen is not known.

The chain carries TRBV5-1 and TRBJ1-2; D uncertain. The specimen sequenced was blood. The sequence came from a man aged 65-85 years in good health. CDR3 protein: CASSPPGSNYGYTF. The CDR3 DNA reads as TGCGCCAGCAGCCCCCCGGGGTCCAACTATGGCTACACCTTC.